The source of this T cell receptor (beta chain) is a study of T cells in Graves' hyperthyroidism and ophthalmopathy. The source material, RNA transcripts, was used to amplify TCR beta CDR3 regions. Researchers ran a first-round RT-PCR on the TCR CDR3 using the HTBI primer set. Each CDR3 protein gets one entry after TCRdb re-called the multiplex PCR reads with MiXCR. Here the sample spans approximately 590,000 distinct CDR3 sequences, roughly 50% being singletons. Germline assignment: CDR1 SQVTM and CDR2 ANQGSEA. This CDR3 spans 12 amino acids. Unmatched junction bases numbered 4, after V lost 7 bases and J lost 5 bases.

The specimen was peripheral blood or thyroid tissue (not recorded which). This TCR was recovered from a woman aged 18-29 years with Graves' hyperthyroidism. The chain uses TRBV29-1 and TRBJ1-4, with 7 bases that match TRBD1. CDR3 sequence: CSERGQNEKLFF. The CDR3 DNA sequence: TGCAGCGAGAGGGGACAGAATGAAAAACTGTTTTTT.